This TCR beta chain came from a study of vaccination effects on CD4 cells after COVID-19. Study information: A median of 72 days separated the second dose and sampling.

The CDR3 loop spans 15 amino acids. Trimming removed 5 bases at V and 1 base at J, with 12 bases between. Germline lookup yields CDR1 MNHEY and CDR2 SVGAGI. Overall study results and limits: Infection-derived and vaccine-derived clones contracted markedly late after vaccination.

The assay was immunoSEQ multiplex PCR, and TCRdb's table has in-frame clones only and misses some. The sample includes about 32,000 clones, 72% of them seen just once. With respect to this clone: Its cognate antigen is unknown.

ViraFEST assay sequencing came after antigen-specific CD4+ T cells were expanded with viral peptide pools. Researchers isolated CD4+ T cells once approximately eleven days of culture had elapsed. Each participant received a vaccine that was either BNT162b2 or mRNA-1273, given as two doses. The sequences come from CD4+ T cells from PBMCs cultured with HCoV-229E spike peptides, collected after COVID-19 vaccination. The gene calls are TRBV6-5 and TRBJ2-1; D unclear. This clonotype was sampled from a human donor who received a COVID-19 vaccine. The CDR3 sequence: CASSLVGDSYNEQFF. In DNA, the CDR3 is TGTGCCAGCAGTCTCGTGGGCGATTCCTACAATGAGCAGTTCTTC.